This T cell receptor beta chain is drawn from a study of OX40 agonist ivuxolimab in advanced cancers. Study-level findings and limits: Partial responders receiving 0.1-3.0 mg/kg showed among the lowest clonal expansion. At 0.1 to 3.0 mg/kg and by week 6, clonal expansion occurred in CD4+ and CD8+ blood T cells. Mean expanded clone counts were higher in CD8+ than CD4+ T cells.

As concerns this clone: Its antigen remains unidentified.

Deletions cut 0 bases from V and 2 bases from J, with 12 bases between. Looked up from germline, CDR1 is SGDLS and CDR2 is YYNGEE. The CDR3 spans 15 residues. The assay was immunoSEQ multiplex PCR, and TCRdb's table has in-frame clones only and misses some. This table holds around 16,000 clones, around nine tenths found once. The source of this sequence is an adult with an advanced solid tumor such as melanoma, head and neck, liver or kidney cancer. Sample: CD4+ or CD8+ T cells sorted from blood, taken in a trial of the OX40 agonist ivuxolimab. The chain joins TRBV9 to TRBJ2-7, with D perhaps being TRBD1 or TRBD2 (6 bases each). This CDR3 is CASSVGAGGAYEQYF. Written as DNA, the CDR3 is TGTGCCAGCAGCGTAGGGGCCGGGGGCGCCTACGAGCAGTACTTC. The variable domain in full, with the rest retrieved from reference TRBV9 and TRBJ2-7, is DSGVTQTPKHLITATGQRVTLRCSPRSGDLSVYWYQQSLDQGLQFLIQYYNGEERAKGNILERFSAQQFPDLHSELNLSSLELGDSALYFCASSVGAGGAYEQYFGPGTRLTVT.